The 11 T cell receptor beta chains below all came from one sample that was sequenced in a study of blood T cell repertoires in COVID-19. Assay used: immunoSEQ multiplex PCR; TCRdb lists only in-frame clones, some missing. Here the sample spans about 100,000 clones, 80% being singletons. The sequenced sample was peripheral blood. The receptors shown here come from a man between 50 and 59 years old who had recovered from COVID-19.

This clone was detected only once. The rearrangement links TRBV2 to TRBJ1-5; a possible D gene is TRBD1 (6 bases). The CDR3 consists of 14 residues. CDR1 is SNHLY and CDR2 is FYNNEI in the germline V gene. V lost 6 bases, J lost 6 bases, and 15 bases lay in between. This chain's CDR3 is CASSRQGMGQPQHF. CDR3 DNA sequence: TGTGCCAGCAGCAGGCAGGGGATGGGTCAGCCCCAGCATTTT.

V and J are TRBV19 and TRBJ2-6; 8 nucleotides line up with TRBD2. CDR3 length: 16 residues. V was pared by 7 bases and J by 4 bases, with 9 bases of the junction left unmatched. Germline values: CDR1 LNHDA, CDR2 SQIVND (reference sequence). CDR3 sequence reads: CASNPGGGPGANVLTF. The CDR3 bases are TGTGCCAGTAATCCGGGAGGGGGACCCGGGGCCAACGTCCTGACTTTC.

This sequence joins TRBV11-2 and TRBJ1-1, with D perhaps TRBD1 (5 bases). The CDR3 runs 13 residues. V lost 5 bases and J lost 0, with 7 bases in between. CDR1 SGHAT and CDR2 FQNNGV come from the germline V gene. The CDR3, as DNA: TGTGCCAGCAGCGGACACTTGAACACTGAAGCTTTCTTT. Translating gives CASSGHLNTEAFF.

This sequence joins TRBV4-3 and TRBJ1-1, with 7 bases that match TRBD1. V dropped 0 bases and J dropped 1; count of bases not matched to a gene: 2. In germline, CDR1 is LGHNA, CDR2 YSLEER. This CDR3 has 15 residues. The CDR3 here is CASSQDYRGNTEAFF. CDR3 bases: TGCGCCAGCAGCCAAGATTACAGGGGGAACACTGAAGCTTTCTTT.

V is TRBV27 and J is TRBJ1-2; the match to TRBD1 covers 7 bases. The CDR3 is 12 amino acids. V dropped 8 bases and J dropped 6; count of bases not matched to a gene: 6. CDR1 and CDR2 (germline): MNHEY, SMNVEV (reference sequence). CDR3 nucleotides: TGTGCCAGCTCCAGGGGGACCGATGGCTACACCTTC. Protein product: CASSRGTDGYTF.

This chain connects TRBV6-2 or TRBV6-3 to TRBJ2-7; 11 positions agree with TRBD2. V was pared by 4 bases and J by 0 bases, with 8 bases of the junction left unmatched. Germline CDR1 is MNHEY and CDR2 is SVGEGT. CDR3 length: 17 amino acids. The CDR3 sequence: CASSSRTSGPLSYEQYF. The CDR3 DNA follows: TGTGCCAGCAGTTCCCGGACTAGCGGGCCTCTCTCCTACGAGCAGTACTTC.

The rearrangement uses TRBV7-2 and TRBJ1-2; D gene uncertain. This CDR3 has 14 residues. Trimming removed 2 bases at V and 8 bases at J, with 15 bases between. Germline V lookup: CDR1 SGHTA, CDR2 FQGNSA. The DNA for the CDR3 is TGTGCCAGCAGCTTAAAAGAGGGCCTTCGGGGCTACACCTTC. Protein product: CASSLKEGLRGYTF.

The chain couples TRBV6-6 to TRBJ2-1; weak D call: TRBD1 (6 bases). This CDR3 has 17 residues. V lost 5 bases and J 1 base, leaving 18 bases between the germline ends. Germline V gene data show CDR1 as MNHNY and CDR2 as SVGAGI (reference sequence). The CDR3, as DNA: TGTGCCAGCAGTCCCCGGTCGGGAAGGGGGTCCTACAATGAGCAGTTCTTC. This sequence encodes CASSPRSGRGSYNEQFF.

This sequence joins TRBV28 and TRBJ2-1, with TRBD1 identical over 12 bases. There are 15 residues in the CDR3. Germline lookup yields CDR1 MDHEN and CDR2 SYDVKM. J was trimmed by 8 bases and V by 4 bases; bases with no gene match: 6. This CDR3 reads CASSSPGTGGYEQFF. DNA of the CDR3: TGTGCCAGCAGTTCACCCGGGACAGGGGGCTATGAGCAGTTCTTC.

The J gene is TRBJ2-2, the V gene TRBV5-5, with D perhaps matching TRBD2 (6 bases). The CDR3 is 16 amino acids. Germline V gives CDR1 SGHKS, CDR2 YYEKEE (reference sequence). V was shortened by 4 bases and J by 5 bases, with 18 bases between the two germline ends. CDR3 sequence reads: CASSPSPSGSTGELFF. The CDR3 DNA is TGTGCCAGCAGCCCTTCCCCCTCCGGGAGTACCGGGGAGCTGTTTTTT.

The chain employs TRBV5-8 and TRBJ2-7; D may be TRBD1 (6 bases). Germline V gives CDR1 SGHTS, CDR2 YDEGEE. This CDR3 comprises 13 residues. V was cut by 1 base and J by 6 bases, with 11 bases left in between. This CDR3 reads CASSLRGGIEQYF. CDR3 in DNA: TGTGCCAGCAGCTTGCGTGGGGGCATCGAGCAGTACTTC. Variable domain in full (rest from reference TRBV5-8 and TRBJ2-7): EAGVTQSPTHLIKTRGQQATLRCSPISGHTSVYWYQQALGLGLQFLLWYDEGEERNRGNFPPRFSGRQFPNYSSELNVNALELEDSALYLCASSLRGGIEQYFGPGTRLTVT.